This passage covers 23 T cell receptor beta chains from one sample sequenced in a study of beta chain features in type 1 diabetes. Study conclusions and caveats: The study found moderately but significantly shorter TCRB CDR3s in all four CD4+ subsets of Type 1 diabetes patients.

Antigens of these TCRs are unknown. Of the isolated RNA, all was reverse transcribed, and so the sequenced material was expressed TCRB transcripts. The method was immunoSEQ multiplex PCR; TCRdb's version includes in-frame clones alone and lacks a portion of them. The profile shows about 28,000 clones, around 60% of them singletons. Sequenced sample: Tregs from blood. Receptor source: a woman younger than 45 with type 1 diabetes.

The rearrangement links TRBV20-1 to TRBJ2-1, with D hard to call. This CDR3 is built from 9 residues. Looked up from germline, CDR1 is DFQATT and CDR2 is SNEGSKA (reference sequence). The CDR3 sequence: CSASREQFF. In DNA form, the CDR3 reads TGCAGCGCATCCAGGGAGCAGTTCTTC.

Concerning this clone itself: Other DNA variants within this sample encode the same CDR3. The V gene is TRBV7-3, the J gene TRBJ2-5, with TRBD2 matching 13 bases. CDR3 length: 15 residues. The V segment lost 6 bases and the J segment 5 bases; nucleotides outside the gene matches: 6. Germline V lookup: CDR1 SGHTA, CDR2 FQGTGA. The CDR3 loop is CASSLGLAGAETQYF. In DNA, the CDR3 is TGTGCCAGCAGTCTCGGACTAGCGGGAGCTGAGACCCAGTACTTC.

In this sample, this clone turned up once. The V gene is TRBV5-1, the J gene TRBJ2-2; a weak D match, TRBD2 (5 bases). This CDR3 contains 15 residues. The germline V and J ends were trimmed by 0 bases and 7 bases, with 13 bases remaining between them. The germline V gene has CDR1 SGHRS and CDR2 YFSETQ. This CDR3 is CASSLAAGEIGELFF. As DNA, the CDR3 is TGCGCCAGCAGCTTGGCGGCCGGGGAAATCGGGGAGCTGTTTTTT.

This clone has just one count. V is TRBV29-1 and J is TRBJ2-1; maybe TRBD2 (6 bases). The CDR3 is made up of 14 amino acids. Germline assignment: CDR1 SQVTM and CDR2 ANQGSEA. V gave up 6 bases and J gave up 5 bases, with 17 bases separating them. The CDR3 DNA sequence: TGCAGCGTCCTACTCCGGGGAGGTGACAATGAGCAGTTCTTC. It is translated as CSVLLRGGDNEQFF.

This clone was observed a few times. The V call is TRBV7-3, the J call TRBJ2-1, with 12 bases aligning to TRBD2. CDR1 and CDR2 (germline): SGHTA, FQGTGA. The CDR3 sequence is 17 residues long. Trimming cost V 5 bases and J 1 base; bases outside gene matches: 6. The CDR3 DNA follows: TGTGCCAGCAGCCTAGCGGGAGGGCCGGAATCCTACAATGAGCAGTTCTTC. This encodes CASSLAGGPESYNEQFF.

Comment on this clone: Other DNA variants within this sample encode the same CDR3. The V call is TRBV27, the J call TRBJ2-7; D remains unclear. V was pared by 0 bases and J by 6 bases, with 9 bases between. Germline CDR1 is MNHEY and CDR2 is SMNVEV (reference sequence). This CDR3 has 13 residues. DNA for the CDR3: TGTGCCAGCAGTTTATCCCAGGTTTCCGAGCAGTACTTC. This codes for CASSLSQVSEQYF.

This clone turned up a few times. CDR3 loop: CASSTPQQLNTEAFF. DNA for the CDR3: TGCGCCAGCAGCACACCACAGCAGCTGAACACTGAAGCTTTCTTT. The chain carries TRBV10-2 and TRBJ1-1; D call uncertain. This CDR3 has 15 residues. Trimming removed 6 bases at V and 0 bases at J, with 14 bases between. Germline-derived CDR1 and CDR2 are WSHSY and SAAADI.

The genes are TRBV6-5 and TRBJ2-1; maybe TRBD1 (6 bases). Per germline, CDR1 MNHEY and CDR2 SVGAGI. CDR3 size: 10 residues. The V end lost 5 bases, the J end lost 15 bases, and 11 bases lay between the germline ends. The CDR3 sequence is CASSTGMGFF. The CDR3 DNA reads TGTGCCAGCAGTACAGGGATGGGGTTCTTC.

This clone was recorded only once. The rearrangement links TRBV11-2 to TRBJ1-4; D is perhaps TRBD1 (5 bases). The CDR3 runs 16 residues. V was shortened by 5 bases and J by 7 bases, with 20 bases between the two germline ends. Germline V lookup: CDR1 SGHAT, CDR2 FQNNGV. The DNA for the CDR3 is TGTGCCAGCAGCCCCCTGTCGCCTGGGGCATCTGAAAAACTGTTTTTT. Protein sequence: CASSPLSPGASEKLFF.

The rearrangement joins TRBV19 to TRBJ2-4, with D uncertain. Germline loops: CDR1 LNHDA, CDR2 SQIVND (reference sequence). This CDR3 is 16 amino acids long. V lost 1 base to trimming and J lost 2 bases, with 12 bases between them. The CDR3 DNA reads TGTGCCAGTAGTATAGGGCGGAGCTACACCAAAAACATTCAGTACTTC. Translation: CASSIGRSYTKNIQYF.

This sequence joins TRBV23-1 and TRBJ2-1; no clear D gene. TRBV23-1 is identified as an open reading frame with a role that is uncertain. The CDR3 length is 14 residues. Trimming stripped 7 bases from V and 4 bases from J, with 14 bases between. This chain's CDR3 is CASTTAYFYNEQFF. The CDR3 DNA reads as TGCGCCAGCACCACAGCTTATTTTTACAATGAGCAGTTCTTC.

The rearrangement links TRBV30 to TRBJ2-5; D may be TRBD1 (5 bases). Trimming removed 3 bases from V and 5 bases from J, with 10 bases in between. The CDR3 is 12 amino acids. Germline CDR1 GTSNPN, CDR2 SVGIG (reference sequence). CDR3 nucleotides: TGTGCCTGGAGGGGGCAAGGGGAGACCCAGTACTTC. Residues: CAWRGQGETQYF.

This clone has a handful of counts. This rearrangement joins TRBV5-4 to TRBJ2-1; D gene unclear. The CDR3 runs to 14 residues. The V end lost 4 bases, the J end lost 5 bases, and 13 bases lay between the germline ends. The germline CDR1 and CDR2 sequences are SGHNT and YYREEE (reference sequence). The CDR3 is CASSPGPTDNEQFF. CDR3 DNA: TGTGCCAGCAGCCCTGGCCCGACTGACAATGAGCAGTTCTTC.

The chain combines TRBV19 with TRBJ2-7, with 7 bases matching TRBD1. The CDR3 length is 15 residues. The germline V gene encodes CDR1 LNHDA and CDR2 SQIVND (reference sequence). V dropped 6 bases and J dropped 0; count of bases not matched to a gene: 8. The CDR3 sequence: CASSTAHRGSYEQYF. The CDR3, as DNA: TGTGCCAGTAGCACTGCTCACAGGGGCTCCTACGAGCAGTACTTC.

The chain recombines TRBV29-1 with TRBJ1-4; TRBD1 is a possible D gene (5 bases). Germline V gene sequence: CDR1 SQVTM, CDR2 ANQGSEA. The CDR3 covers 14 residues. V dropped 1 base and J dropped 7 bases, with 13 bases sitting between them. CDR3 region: CSVEGIEGAEKLFF. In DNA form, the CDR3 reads TGCAGCGTTGAAGGGATTGAAGGGGCTGAAAAACTGTTTTTT.

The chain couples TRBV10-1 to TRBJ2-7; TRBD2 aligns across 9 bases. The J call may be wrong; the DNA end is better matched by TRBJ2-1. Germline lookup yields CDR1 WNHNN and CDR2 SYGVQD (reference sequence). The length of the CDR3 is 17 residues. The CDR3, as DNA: TGCGCCAGCAGTGAGTCGGCGGCGGGAGGGAGGCACAATGAGCAGTTCTTC. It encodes CASSESAAGGRHNEQFF.

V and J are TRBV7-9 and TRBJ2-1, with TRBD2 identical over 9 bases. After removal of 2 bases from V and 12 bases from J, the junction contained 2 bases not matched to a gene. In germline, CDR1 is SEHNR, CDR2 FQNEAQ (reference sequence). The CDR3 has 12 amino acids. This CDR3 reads CASSLRSGRQFF. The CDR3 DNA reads TGTGCCAGCAGCTTACGTAGCGGGAGGCAGTTCTTC.

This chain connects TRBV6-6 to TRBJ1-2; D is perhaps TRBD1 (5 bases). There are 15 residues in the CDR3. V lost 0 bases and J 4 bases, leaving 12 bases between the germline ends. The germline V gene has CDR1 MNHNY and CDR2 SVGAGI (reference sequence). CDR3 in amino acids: CASSYSGQGSYGYTF. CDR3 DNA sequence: TGTGCCAGCAGTTACTCAGGGCAGGGTAGCTATGGCTACACCTTC.

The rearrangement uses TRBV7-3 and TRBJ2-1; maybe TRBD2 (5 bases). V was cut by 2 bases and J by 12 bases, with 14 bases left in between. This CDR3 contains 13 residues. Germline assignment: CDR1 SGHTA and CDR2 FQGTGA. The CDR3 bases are TGTGCCAGCAGCTTATCTGAGGGAGAAGGGCAGTTCTTC. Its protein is CASSLSEGEGQFF.

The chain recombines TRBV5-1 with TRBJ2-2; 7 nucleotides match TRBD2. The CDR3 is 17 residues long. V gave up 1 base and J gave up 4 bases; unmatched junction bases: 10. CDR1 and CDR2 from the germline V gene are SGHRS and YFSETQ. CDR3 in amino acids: CASSLIGLAVVTGELFF. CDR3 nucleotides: TGCGCCAGCAGCTTGATTGGGCTAGCGGTTGTCACCGGGGAGCTGTTTTTT.

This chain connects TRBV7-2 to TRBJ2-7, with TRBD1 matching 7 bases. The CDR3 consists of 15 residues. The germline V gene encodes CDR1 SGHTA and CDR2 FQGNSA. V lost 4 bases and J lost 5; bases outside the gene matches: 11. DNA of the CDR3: TGTGCCAGCAGCTCGAGACAGGGATTACTCGACGAGCAGTACTTC. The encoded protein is CASSSRQGLLDEQYF.

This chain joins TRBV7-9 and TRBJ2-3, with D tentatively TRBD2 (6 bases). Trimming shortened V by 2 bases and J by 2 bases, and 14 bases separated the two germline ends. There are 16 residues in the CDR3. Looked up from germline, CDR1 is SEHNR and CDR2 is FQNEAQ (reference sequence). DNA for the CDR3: TGTGCCAGCAGCTTATTCTTGGCGGGGCTCACAGATACGCAGTATTTT. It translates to CASSLFLAGLTDTQYF.

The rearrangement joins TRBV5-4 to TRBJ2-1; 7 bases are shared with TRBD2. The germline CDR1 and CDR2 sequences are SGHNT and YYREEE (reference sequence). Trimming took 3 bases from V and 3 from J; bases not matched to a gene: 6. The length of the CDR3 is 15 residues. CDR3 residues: CASSSTSAVYNEQFF. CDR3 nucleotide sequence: TGTGCCAGCAGCTCAACTAGCGCCGTCTACAATGAGCAGTTCTTC. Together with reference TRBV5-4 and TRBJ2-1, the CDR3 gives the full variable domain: ETGVTQSPTHLIKTRGQQVTLRCSSQSGHNTVSWYQQALGQGPQFIFQYYREEENGRGNFPPRFSGLQFPNYSSELNVNALELDDSALYLCASSSTSAVYNEQFFGPGTRLTVL.